This T cell receptor (beta chain) is from a study of blood T cell repertoires in COVID-19. Study-level information: Specimens from acute and convalescent COVID-19 originated in the United States, Italy and Spain.

How the authors handled the data: Reference gene primer amplification yielded estimated nucleated cell counts. The table came from immunoSEQ multiplex PCR; TCRdb's copy has only in-frame clones and leaves some out. The DNA was the basis for D and trimming; V, J and clone size are from that table. Of about 170,000 clones in the sample, under 90% were seen once. Cohorts were assigned according to the clinical history that participants reported. Two negative PCRs, clearance, or symptom resolution characterized the recovered Cohort 3 donors. There are 13 residues in the CDR3. Germline values: CDR1 MDHEN, CDR2 SYDVKM. V shed 6 bases and J shed 0 bases, with 8 bases lying between them.

This sequence was found in a man aged 50 or older who had recovered from COVID-19. The sample comprised PBMCs or T cells enriched from blood (not recorded which). The chain joins TRBV28 to TRBJ1-2; D is undetermined. This chain's CDR3 is CASSLSANYGYTF. CDR3 DNA sequence: TGTGCCAGCAGCCTCAGTGCTAACTATGGCTACACCTTC.